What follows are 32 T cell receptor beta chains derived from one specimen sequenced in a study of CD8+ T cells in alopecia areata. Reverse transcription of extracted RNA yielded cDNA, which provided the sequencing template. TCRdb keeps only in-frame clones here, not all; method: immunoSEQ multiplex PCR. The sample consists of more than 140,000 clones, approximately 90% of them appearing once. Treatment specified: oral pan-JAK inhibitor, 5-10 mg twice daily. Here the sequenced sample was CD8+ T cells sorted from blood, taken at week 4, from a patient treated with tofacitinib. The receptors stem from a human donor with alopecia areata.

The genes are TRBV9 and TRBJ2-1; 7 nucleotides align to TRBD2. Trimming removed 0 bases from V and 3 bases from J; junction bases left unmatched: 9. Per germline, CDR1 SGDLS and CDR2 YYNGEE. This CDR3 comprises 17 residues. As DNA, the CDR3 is TGTGCCAGCAGCGTAGCTCAGGCGGGGGAGTTCTACAATGAGCAGTTCTTC. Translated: CASSVAQAGEFYNEQFF.

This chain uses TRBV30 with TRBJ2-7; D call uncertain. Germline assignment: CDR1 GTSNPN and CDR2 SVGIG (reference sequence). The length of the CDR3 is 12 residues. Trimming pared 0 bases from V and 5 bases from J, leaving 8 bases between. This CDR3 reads CAWSVGWDEQYF. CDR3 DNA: TGTGCCTGGAGTGTAGGGTGGGACGAGCAGTACTTC.

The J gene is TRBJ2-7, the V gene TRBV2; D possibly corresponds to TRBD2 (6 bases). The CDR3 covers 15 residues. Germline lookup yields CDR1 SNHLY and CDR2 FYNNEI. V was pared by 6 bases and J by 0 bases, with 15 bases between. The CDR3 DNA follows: TGTGCCAGCAGGGAGGGGCGGAGGAGCTCCTACGAGCAGTACTTC. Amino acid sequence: CASREGRRSSYEQYF.

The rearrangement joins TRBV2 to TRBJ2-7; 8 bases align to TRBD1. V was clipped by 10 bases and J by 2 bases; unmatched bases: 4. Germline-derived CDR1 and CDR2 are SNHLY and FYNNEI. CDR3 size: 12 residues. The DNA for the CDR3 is TGTGCCACCCGGGACAGGACCTACGAGCAGTACTTC. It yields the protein CATRDRTYEQYF. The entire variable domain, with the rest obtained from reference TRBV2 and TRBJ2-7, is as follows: EPEVTQTPSHQVTQMGQEVILRCVPISNHLYFYWYRQILGQKVEFLVSFYNNEISEKSEIFDDQFSVERPDGSNFTLKIRSTKLEDSAMYFCATRDRTYEQYFGPGTRLTVT.

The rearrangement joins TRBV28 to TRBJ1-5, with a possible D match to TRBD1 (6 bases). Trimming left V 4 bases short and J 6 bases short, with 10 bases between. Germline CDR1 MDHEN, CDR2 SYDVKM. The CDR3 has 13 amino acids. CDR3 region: CASSYKQGQPQHF. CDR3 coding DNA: TGTGCCAGCAGTTATAAACAGGGTCAGCCCCAGCATTTT.

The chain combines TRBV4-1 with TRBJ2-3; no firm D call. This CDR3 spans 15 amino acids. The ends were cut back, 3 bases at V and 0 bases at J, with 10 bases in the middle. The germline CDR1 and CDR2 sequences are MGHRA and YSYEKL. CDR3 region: CASSHISSSTDTQYF. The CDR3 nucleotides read TGCGCCAGCAGCCACATTAGCTCTAGCACAGATACGCAGTATTTT.

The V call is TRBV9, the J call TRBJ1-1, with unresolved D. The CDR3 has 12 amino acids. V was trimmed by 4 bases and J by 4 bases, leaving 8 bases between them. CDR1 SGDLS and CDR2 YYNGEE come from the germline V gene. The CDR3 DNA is TGTGCCAGCAGCCGGGGAAGCACTGAAGCTTTCTTT. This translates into CASSRGSTEAFF.

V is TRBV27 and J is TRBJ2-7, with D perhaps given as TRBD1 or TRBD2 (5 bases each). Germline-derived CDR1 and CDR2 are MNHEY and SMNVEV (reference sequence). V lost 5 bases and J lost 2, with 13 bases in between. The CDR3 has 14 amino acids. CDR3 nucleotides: TGTGCCAGCAGTGGGACCGATGAACCCTACGAGCAGTACTTC. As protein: CASSGTDEPYEQYF.

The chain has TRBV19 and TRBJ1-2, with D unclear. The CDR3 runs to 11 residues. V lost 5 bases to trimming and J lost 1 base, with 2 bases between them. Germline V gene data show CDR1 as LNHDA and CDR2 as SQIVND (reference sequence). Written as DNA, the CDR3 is TGTGCCAGTAGTGTTAACTATGGCTACACCTTC. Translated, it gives CASSVNYGYTF.

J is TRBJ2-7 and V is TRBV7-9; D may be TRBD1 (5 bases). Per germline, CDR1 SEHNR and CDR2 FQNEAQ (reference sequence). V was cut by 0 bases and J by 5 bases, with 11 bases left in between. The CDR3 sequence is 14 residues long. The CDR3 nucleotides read TGTGCCAGCAGCTTAGCGAGGTCAGGGAACGAGCAGTACTTC. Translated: CASSLARSGNEQYF.

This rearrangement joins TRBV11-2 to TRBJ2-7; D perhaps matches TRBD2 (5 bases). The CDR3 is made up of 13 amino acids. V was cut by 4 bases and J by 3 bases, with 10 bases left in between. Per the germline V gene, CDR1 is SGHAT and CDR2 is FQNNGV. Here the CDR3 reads CASSSSPDYEQYF. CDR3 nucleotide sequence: TGTGCCAGCAGCTCTAGCCCGGACTACGAGCAGTACTTC.

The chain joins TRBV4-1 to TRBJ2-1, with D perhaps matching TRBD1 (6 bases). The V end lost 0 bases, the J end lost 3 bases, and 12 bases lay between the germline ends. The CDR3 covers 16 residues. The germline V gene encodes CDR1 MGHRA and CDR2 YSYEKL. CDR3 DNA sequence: TGCGCCAGCAGCCAAGACCCCGGGACACTCTACAATGAGCAGTTCTTC. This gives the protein CASSQDPGTLYNEQFF.

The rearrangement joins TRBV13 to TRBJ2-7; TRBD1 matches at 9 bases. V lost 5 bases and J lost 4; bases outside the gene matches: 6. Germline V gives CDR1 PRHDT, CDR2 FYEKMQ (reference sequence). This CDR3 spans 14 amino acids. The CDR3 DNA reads TGTGCCAGCAGCCCGGGACAGGGATTGTACGAGCAGTACTTC. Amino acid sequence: CASSPGQGLYEQYF.

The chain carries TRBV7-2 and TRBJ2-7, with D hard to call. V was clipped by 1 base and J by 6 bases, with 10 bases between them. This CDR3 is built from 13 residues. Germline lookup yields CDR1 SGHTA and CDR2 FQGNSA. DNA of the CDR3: TGTGCCAGCAGCTTAGAAACGTACGGCGAGCAGTACTTC. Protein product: CASSLETYGEQYF.

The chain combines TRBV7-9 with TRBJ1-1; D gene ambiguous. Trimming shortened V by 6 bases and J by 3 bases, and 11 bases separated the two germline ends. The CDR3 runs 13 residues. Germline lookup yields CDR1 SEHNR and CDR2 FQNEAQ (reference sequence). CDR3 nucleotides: TGTGCCAGCAGACCTCCGGGCTACACTGAAGCTTTCTTT. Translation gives CASRPPGYTEAFF.

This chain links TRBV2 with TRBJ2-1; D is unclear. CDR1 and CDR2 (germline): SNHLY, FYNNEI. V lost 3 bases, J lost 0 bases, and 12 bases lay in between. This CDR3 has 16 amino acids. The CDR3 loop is CASSEQDTSSYNEQFF. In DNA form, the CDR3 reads TGTGCCAGCAGTGAGCAAGACACGAGCTCCTACAATGAGCAGTTCTTC.

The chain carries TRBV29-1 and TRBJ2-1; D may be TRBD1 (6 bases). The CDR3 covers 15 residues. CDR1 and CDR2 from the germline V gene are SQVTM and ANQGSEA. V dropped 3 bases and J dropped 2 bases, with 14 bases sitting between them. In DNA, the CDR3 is TGCAGCGTTGACGGAGACAGGAGAGCCTACAATGAGCAGTTCTTC. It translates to CSVDGDRRAYNEQFF.

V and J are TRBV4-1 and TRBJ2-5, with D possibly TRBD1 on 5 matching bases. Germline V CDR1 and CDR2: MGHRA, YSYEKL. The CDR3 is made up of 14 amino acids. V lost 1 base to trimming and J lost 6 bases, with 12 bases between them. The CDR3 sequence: CASSQADSGKTQYF. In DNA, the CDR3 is TGCGCCAGCAGCCAAGCTGACAGTGGAAAGACCCAGTACTTC.

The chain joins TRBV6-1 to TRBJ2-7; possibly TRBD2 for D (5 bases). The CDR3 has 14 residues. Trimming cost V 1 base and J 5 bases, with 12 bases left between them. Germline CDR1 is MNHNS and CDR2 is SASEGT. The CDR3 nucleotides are TGTGCCAGCAGTGAAGGAGGGTCTGGCCACGAGCAGTACTTC. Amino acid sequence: CASSEGGSGHEQYF.

This chain's CDR3 is CATLLGGNTGELFF. The DNA of the CDR3 is TGTGCCACCCTATTAGGGGGGAACACCGGGGAGCTGTTTTTT. The V and J genes are TRBV13 and TRBJ2-2, with D perhaps matching TRBD1 (6 bases). This CDR3 is 14 amino acids long. In germline, CDR1 is PRHDT, CDR2 FYEKMQ (reference sequence). V was trimmed by 10 bases and J by 1 base, leaving 13 bases between them.

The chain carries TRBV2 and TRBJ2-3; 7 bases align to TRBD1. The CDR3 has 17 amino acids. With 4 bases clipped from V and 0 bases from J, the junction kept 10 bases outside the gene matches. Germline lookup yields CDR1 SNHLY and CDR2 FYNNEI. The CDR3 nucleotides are TGTGCCAGCAGTGTGCTGGAACTGACAGGGAGCACAGATACGCAGTATTTT. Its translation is CASSVLELTGSTDTQYF.

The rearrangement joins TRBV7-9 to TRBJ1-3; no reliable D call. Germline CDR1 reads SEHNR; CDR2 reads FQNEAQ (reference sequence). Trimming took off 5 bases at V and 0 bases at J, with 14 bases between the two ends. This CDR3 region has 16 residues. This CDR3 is CASSPTDSRSGNTIYF. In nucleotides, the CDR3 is TGTGCCAGCAGCCCTACCGACTCTCGCTCTGGAAACACCATATATTTT.

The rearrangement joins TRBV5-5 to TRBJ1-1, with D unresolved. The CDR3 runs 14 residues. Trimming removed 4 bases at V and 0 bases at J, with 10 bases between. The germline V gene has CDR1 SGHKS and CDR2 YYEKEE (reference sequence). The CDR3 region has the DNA TGTGCCAGCAGCACGGAAACTTTGAACACTGAAGCTTTCTTT. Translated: CASSTETLNTEAFF.

DNA for the CDR3: TGTGCCAGCAGTTTATCACTTAACACTGAAGCTTTCTTT. This gives the protein CASSLSLNTEAFF. The V gene is TRBV27, the J gene TRBJ1-1; D remains unclear. CDR1 is MNHEY, CDR2 SMNVEV, per germline (reference sequence). V dropped 0 bases and J dropped 2 bases, with 4 bases sitting between them. The CDR3 runs to 13 residues.

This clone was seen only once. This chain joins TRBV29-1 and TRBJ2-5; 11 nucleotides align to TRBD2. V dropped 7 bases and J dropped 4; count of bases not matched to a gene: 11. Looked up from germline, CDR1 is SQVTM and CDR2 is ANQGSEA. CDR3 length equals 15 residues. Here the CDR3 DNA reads TGCAGCGCCCCGTTTAGCGGGAGGGAGAGAGAGACCCAGTACTTC. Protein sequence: CSAPFSGRERETQYF. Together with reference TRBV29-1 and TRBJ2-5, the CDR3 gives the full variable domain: SAVISQKPSRDICQRGTSLTIQCQVDSQVTMMFWYRQQPGQSLTLIATANQGSEATYESGFVIDKFPISRPNLTFSTLTVSNMSPEDSSIYLCSAPFSGRERETQYFGPGTRLLVL.

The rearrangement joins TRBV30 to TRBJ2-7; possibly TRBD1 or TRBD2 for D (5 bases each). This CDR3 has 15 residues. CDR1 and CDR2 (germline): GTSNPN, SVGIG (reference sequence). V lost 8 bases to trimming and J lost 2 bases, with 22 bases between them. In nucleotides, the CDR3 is TGTGCCCTCCAGGACCTCAGGGAGCCGGCCTACGAGCAGTACTTC. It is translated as CALQDLREPAYEQYF.

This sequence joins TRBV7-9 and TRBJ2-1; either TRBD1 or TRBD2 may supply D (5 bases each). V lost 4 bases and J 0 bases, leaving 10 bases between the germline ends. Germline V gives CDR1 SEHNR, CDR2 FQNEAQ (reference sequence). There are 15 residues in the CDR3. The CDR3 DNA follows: TGTGCCAGCAGCTACGGGGCTAGCTCCTACAATGAGCAGTTCTTC. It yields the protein CASSYGASSYNEQFF.

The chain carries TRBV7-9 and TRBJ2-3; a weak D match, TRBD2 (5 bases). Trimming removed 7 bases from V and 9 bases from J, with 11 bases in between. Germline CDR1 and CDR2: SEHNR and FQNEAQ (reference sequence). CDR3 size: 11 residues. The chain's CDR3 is CASMGEGTQYF. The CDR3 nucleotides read TGTGCCAGCATGGGAGAAGGAACGCAGTATTTT.

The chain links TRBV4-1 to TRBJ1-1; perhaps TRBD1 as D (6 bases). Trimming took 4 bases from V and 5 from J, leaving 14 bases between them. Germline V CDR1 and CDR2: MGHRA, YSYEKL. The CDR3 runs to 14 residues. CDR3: CASSRTESDTEAFF. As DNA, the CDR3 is TGCGCCAGCAGCCGGACAGAATCAGATACTGAAGCTTTCTTT.

The CDR3 loop is CAWDRGNGYTF. Written as DNA, the CDR3 is TGTGCCTGGGACAGGGGGAATGGCTACACCTTC. V gene TRBV30 combines with J gene TRBJ1-2, with 9 bases aligning to TRBD1. The germline V gene encodes CDR1 GTSNPN and CDR2 SVGIG (reference sequence). V shed 5 bases and J 6 bases; nucleotides not matched to a gene: 1. This CDR3 spans 11 amino acids.

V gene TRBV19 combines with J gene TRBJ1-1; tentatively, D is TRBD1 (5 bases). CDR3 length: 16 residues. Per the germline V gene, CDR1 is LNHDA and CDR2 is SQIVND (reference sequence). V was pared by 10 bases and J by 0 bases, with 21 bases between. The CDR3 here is CATTSPGRGMNTEAFF. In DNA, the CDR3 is TGTGCCACCACCAGTCCGGGGAGGGGTATGAACACTGAAGCTTTCTTT. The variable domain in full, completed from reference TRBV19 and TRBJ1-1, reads DGGITQSPKYLFRKEGQNVTLSCEQNLNHDAMYWYRQDPGQGLRLIYYSQIVNDFQKGDIAEGYSVSREKKESFPLTVTSAQKNPTAFYLCATTSPGRGMNTEAFFGQGTRLTVV.

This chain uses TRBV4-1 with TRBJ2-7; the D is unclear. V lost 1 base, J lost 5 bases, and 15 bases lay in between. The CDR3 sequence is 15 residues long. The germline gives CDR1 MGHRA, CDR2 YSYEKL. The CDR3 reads CASSQAAEGRDEQYF. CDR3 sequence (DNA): TGCGCCAGCAGCCAAGCGGCGGAAGGCCGGGACGAGCAGTACTTC.